This passage covers 26 T cell receptor beta chains from one sample sequenced in a study of T cells in Graves' hyperthyroidism and ophthalmopathy. There were TCR beta CDR3 regions amplified from RNA transcripts. When the TCR CDR3 underwent first-round RT-PCR, the HTBI primer set was used. TCRdb reanalysed the multiplex PCR reads using MiXCR and keeps one entry per CDR3 protein. The sample records some 650,000 distinct CDR3 sequences, 15% to 20% being singletons. Input material: blood. These receptors all come from a woman in her thirties or forties with Graves' ophthalmopathy.

CDR3 sequence reads: CASKKTDANGYTF. DNA of the CDR3: TGTGCCAGTAAAAAGACAGATGCCAATGGCTACACCTTC. The chain uses TRBV19 and TRBJ1-2; TRBD1 is a possible D gene (5 bases). The CDR3 is 13 residues long. The ends were cut back, 7 bases at V and 6 bases at J, with 15 bases in the middle. Germline values: CDR1 LNHDA, CDR2 SQIVND (reference sequence). The complete variable domain, with remaining parts taken from reference TRBV19 and TRBJ1-2, reads DGGITQSPKYLFRKEGQNVTLSCEQNLNHDAMYWYRQDPGQGLRLIYYSQIVNDFQKGDIAEGYSVSREKKESFPLTVTSAQKNPTAFYLCASKKTDANGYTFGSGTRLTVV.

This chain links TRBV20-1 with TRBJ2-3, with TRBD1 identical over 11 bases. The germline V gene has CDR1 DFQATT and CDR2 SNEGSKA (reference sequence). The trim removed 0 bases at V and 6 bases at J, leaving 17 bases unmatched. The CDR3 extends over 19 amino acids. The DNA for the CDR3 is TGCAGTGCTAGAGATATTCGCCACTCTGGACAGGGGGCGTGGGATACGCAGTATTTT. The encoded protein is CSARDIRHSGQGAWDTQYF.

In regard to this clonotype: A single base separates this from a much larger clone, so it may be a read error. V usage is TRBV2 and J usage is TRBJ1-1; D possibly corresponds to TRBD1 (5 bases). Trimming took off 6 bases at V and 8 bases at J, with 16 bases between the two ends. Per the germline V gene, CDR1 is SNHLY and CDR2 is FYNNEI. The CDR3 has 13 residues. Here the CDR3 DNA reads TGTGCCAGCAGAGCGACAGAGGTCGGCGAAGCTTTCTTT. Its translation is CASRATEVGEAFF.

This clonotype was picked up many times. The chain couples TRBV11-3 to TRBJ2-1; 8 positions match TRBD1. This CDR3 region has 19 residues. Trimming removed 5 bases from V and 4 bases from J; junction bases left unmatched: 19. CDR1 and CDR2 (germline): SGHNT, YENEEA. CDR3 nucleotide sequence: TGTGCCAGCAGCCCCGGGTGGACAGGGAAAAAAGGGGATTACAATGAGCAGTTCTTC. Residues: CASSPGWTGKKGDYNEQFF. The full variable domain, completed using reference TRBV11-3 and TRBJ2-1, is EAGVVQSPRYKIIEKKQPVAFWCNPISGHNTLYWYLQNLGQGPELLIRYENEEAVDDSQLPKDRFSAERLKGVDSTLKIQPAELGDSAVYLCASSPGWTGKKGDYNEQFFGPGTRLTVL.

This clonotype was seen a few times. This chain joins TRBV6-1 and TRBJ2-5, with D uncertain. CDR1 and CDR2 from the germline V gene are MNHNS and SASEGT. CDR3 length equals 12 residues. V shed 2 bases and J shed 5 bases, with 6 bases lying between them. DNA for the CDR3: TGTGCCAGCAGTGAAATAGGGGAGACCCAGTACTTC. This codes for CASSEIGETQYF.

This clonotype was seen more than once but under ten times. CDR3 residues: CASSLSDLNSPLHF. The DNA of the CDR3 is TGCGCCAGCAGCTTGTCGGACCTGAATTCACCCCTCCACTTT. The chain carries TRBV5-1 and TRBJ1-6; no reliable D call. Germline CDR1 SGHRS, CDR2 YFSETQ. The CDR3 runs to 14 residues. Trimming removed 1 base from V and 7 bases from J, with 9 bases in between. Drawing the rest from reference TRBV5-1 and TRBJ1-6, the complete variable domain is KAGVTQTPRYLIKTRGQQVTLSCSPISGHRSVSWYQQTPGQGLQFLFEYFSETQRNKGNFPGRFSGRQFSNSRSEMNVSTLELGDSALYLCASSLSDLNSPLHFGNGTRLTVT.

This clonotype has ten or more counts. This chain connects TRBV7-2 to TRBJ1-1, with D possibly matching TRBD1 (5 bases). This CDR3 spans 16 amino acids. Trimming removed 1 base at V and 0 bases at J, with 12 bases between. The germline CDR1 and CDR2 sequences are SGHTA and FQGNSA. CDR3 nucleotides: TGTGCCAGCAGCTTAGTGGCAGGGCCTATGAACACTGAAGCTTTCTTT. It is translated as CASSLVAGPMNTEAFF.

This clonotype was recorded a few times. V usage is TRBV5-4 and J usage is TRBJ2-1; 7 bases line up with TRBD2. The J segment lost 2 bases and the V segment lost 4 bases, leaving 9 bases of the junction unmatched. The germline V gene encodes CDR1 SGHNT and CDR2 YYREEE (reference sequence). The CDR3 sequence is 16 residues long. In nucleotides, the CDR3 is TGTGCCAGCAGCACCGGAGCCGGGAGGACCTACAATGAGCAGTTCTTC. Translated: CASSTGAGRTYNEQFF.

Worth noting for this clonotype: This may arise from a read error, as a much more abundant clone is one base away. For the CDR3, the DNA is TGTGCCAGCAGCTCAGCGGGGGCCCAAACCAATGAGCAGTTCTTC. Protein sequence: CASSSAGAQTNEQFF. The rearrangement joins TRBV7-9 to TRBJ2-1; 8 bases are shared with TRBD2. The CDR3 loop spans 15 amino acids. Germline V gives CDR1 SEHNR, CDR2 FQNEAQ (reference sequence). J lost 6 bases, V lost 4 bases, and 8 bases had no gene match.

This clonotype was seen many times. The chain has TRBV20-1 and TRBJ2-7; TRBD2 aligns across 8 bases. This CDR3 contains 15 residues. J was trimmed by 7 bases and V by 0 bases; bases with no gene match: 11. Germline CDR1 is DFQATT and CDR2 is SNEGSKA (reference sequence). The CDR3 region is CSARDARTSLEEQYF. The CDR3 coding sequence is TGCAGTGCTAGAGATGCACGGACTAGCCTGGAAGAGCAGTACTTC.

The chain carries TRBV7-8 and TRBJ2-1; 9 bases fit TRBD2. Germline assignment: CDR1 SGHVS and CDR2 FQNEAQ. This CDR3 is built from 20 residues. J gave up 5 bases and V 3 bases, and 20 bases lay outside the gene matches. Here the CDR3 DNA reads TGTGCCAGCAGCTTCCGATCGTCCGCGCGCGGGAGGGTCACACACAATGAGCAGTTCTTC. Its translation: CASSFRSSARGRVTHNEQFF.

This clonotype showed up many times. The chain links TRBV6-6 to TRBJ2-5, with a weak D call TRBD2 (6 bases). V was cut by 0 bases and J by 0 bases, with 11 bases left in between. Germline V gene lookup returns CDR1 MNHNY and CDR2 SVGAGI (reference sequence). The CDR3 runs to 16 residues. Here the CDR3 reads CASSYSASSDQETQYF. Here the CDR3 DNA reads TGTGCCAGCAGTTACTCGGCCTCTAGCGACCAAGAGACCCAGTACTTC.

This clonotype was found many times. V is TRBV2 and J is TRBJ1-2; D might be TRBD1 (6 bases). The CDR3 is made up of 13 amino acids. The germline V gene has CDR1 SNHLY and CDR2 FYNNEI. The ends were cut back, 4 bases at V and 4 bases at J, with 10 bases in the middle. The CDR3 sequence is CASSADSFYGYTF. The CDR3 DNA reads TGTGCCAGCAGTGCGGACAGTTTCTATGGCTACACCTTC.

The chain uses TRBV7-2 and TRBJ2-2; no clear D gene. This CDR3 contains 15 residues. Looked up from germline, CDR1 is SGHTA and CDR2 is FQGNSA. V was shortened by 5 bases and J by 5 bases, with 15 bases between the two germline ends. The CDR3, as DNA: TGTGCCAGCAGCATTACCCGCCTTGTAACCGGGGAGCTGTTTTTT. It encodes CASSITRLVTGELFF.

This clonotype was seen ten or more times. This sequence joins TRBV20-1 and TRBJ2-3; no reliable D call. V was trimmed by 6 bases and J by 6 bases, leaving 16 bases between them. CDR1 is DFQATT and CDR2 is SNEGSKA in the germline V gene (reference sequence). The length of the CDR3 is 13 residues. The CDR3 protein is CSARVLPRDTQYF. CDR3 in DNA: TGCAGTGCAAGGGTTCTGCCAAGGGATACGCAGTATTTT.

This clonotype came up many times. The genes are TRBV12-3 or TRBV12-4 and TRBJ2-3, with D unresolved. The CDR3 has 14 residues. With 6 bases removed from V and 3 bases from J, the gap between germline ends came to 13 bases. In nucleotides, the CDR3 is TGTGCCAGCAGCCCGGACGGGCCTACAGATACGCAGTATTTT. This gives the protein CASSPDGPTDTQYF.

About this clonotype itself: Just one base apart from a much larger clone, this may be a read error. The rearrangement joins TRBV10-1 to TRBJ2-7; maybe TRBD2 (5 bases). The CDR3 sequence is 14 residues long. The germline CDR1 and CDR2 sequences are WNHNN and SYGVQD (reference sequence). Trimming left V 2 bases short and J 3 bases short, with 11 bases between. This CDR3 reads CASSELVEDYEQYF. The CDR3 nucleotides read TGCGCCAGCAGTGAGCTCGTGGAGGACTACGAGCAGTACTTC.

The sample holds a few counts of this clonotype. The genes are TRBV12-3 or TRBV12-4 and TRBJ1-2, with D perhaps TRBD1 (5 bases). The ends were cut back, 4 bases at V and 0 bases at J, with 9 bases in the middle. The CDR3 totals 14 residues. The CDR3 sequence: CASSWGTSNYGYTF. DNA of the CDR3: TGTGCCAGCAGTTGGGGCACCTCTAACTATGGCTACACCTTC.

There are many counts of this clonotype. This chain connects TRBV7-8 to TRBJ1-1; the D gene is possibly TRBD1 (5 bases). The V gene lost 7 bases and the J gene lost 0 bases, with 15 bases spanning the gap. The length of the CDR3 is 15 residues. Germline CDR1 reads SGHVS; CDR2 reads FQNEAQ. The CDR3 loop is CASKPGEWVNTEAFF. The DNA for the CDR3 is TGTGCCAGCAAGCCGGGGGAGTGGGTGAACACTGAAGCTTTCTTT.

This clonotype was picked up many times. The rearrangement uses TRBV7-2 and TRBJ2-5; D is perhaps TRBD2 (6 bases). CDR1 and CDR2 from the germline V gene are SGHTA and FQGNSA. The CDR3 contains 15 residues. The ends were cut back, 0 bases at V and 2 bases at J, with 10 bases in the middle. CDR3 sequence (DNA): TGTGCCAGCAGCTTAGCCCCTAGCGATCAAGAGACCCAGTACTTC. It codes for CASSLAPSDQETQYF.

This clonotype turned up a few times. V is TRBV4-2 and J is TRBJ2-4; 7 bases map to TRBD2. The CDR3 sequence is 17 residues long. Per the germline V gene, CDR1 is LGHNA and CDR2 is YNFKEQ. With V trimmed by 0 bases and J by 0 bases, 5 bases remained unmatched. CDR3 nucleotide sequence: TGTGCCAGCAGCCAAGATCTAGCGGACTTAGCCAAAAACATTCAGTACTTC. Translating it yields CASSQDLADLAKNIQYF.

Only a few counts were recorded for this clonotype. The genes are TRBV2 and TRBJ2-2, with 10 nucleotides matching TRBD1. Germline V gives CDR1 SNHLY, CDR2 FYNNEI. V shed 6 bases, J shed 6 bases, and the junction held 10 bases outside the gene matches. CDR3 length: 16 residues. The CDR3 coding sequence is TGTGCCAGCAGCCGACAGGGGGCGAATTTGGCCGGGGAGCTGTTTTTT. Its translation: CASSRQGANLAGELFF.

Many counts were recorded for this clonotype. The V call is TRBV3-1, the J call TRBJ2-3; 11 positions match TRBD2. This CDR3 has 15 amino acids. J gave up 1 base and V 8 bases, and 5 bases lay outside the gene matches. The V gene's germline CDR1 is LGHDT and CDR2 YNNKEL (reference sequence). This CDR3 reads CASRPGLAGTDTQYF. The CDR3 nucleotides are TGTGCCAGCCGACCGGGACTAGCGGGCACAGATACGCAGTATTTT.

This clonotype came up many times. The chain has TRBV10-3 and TRBJ1-5, with 8 bases that match TRBD1. The V gene end was trimmed by 4 bases and the J gene end by 0 bases; junction bases not matched to a gene: 2. This CDR3 region has 15 residues. Germline V gene data show CDR1 as ENHRY and CDR2 as SYGVKD. This CDR3 is CAISGTGLSNQPQHF. CDR3 sequence (DNA): TGTGCCATCAGTGGGACAGGGCTTAGCAATCAGCCCCAGCATTTT.

This sequence joins TRBV6-1 and TRBJ2-3, with a weak D call TRBD1 (7 bases). The germline V and J ends were trimmed by 6 bases and 4 bases, with 17 bases remaining between them. The CDR3 consists of 15 residues. Germline lookup yields CDR1 MNHNS and CDR2 SASEGT. The CDR3 DNA sequence: TGTGCCAGCAGCCTGACTAGGGGGCTGGCAGATACGCAGTATTTT. Translating gives CASSLTRGLADTQYF.

In its sample, this clonotype was seen a few times. This chain uses TRBV10-3 with TRBJ2-1; D possibly corresponds to TRBD2 (6 bases). CDR3 length equals 13 residues. CDR1 and CDR2 (germline): ENHRY, SYGVKD. Trimming cost V 5 bases and J 6 bases, with 11 bases left between them. CDR3 nucleotides: TGTGCCATCAGTCCGGGAGAAGGCAATGAGCAGTTCTTC. Its translation: CAISPGEGNEQFF.